This T cell receptor beta chain was observed in a study of blood T cell repertoires in COVID-19. The data were produced by immunoSEQ multiplex PCR, yet TCRdb's version contains in-frame clones alone and is incomplete. In the table there are just under 100,000 clones, more than 70% of which are singletons. The junction had 6 bases not matched to a gene; V was cut back by 5 bases and J by 4 bases. The CDR3 runs 14 residues. CDR1 and CDR2 from the germline V gene are SGHRS and YFSETQ. Sequencing input: peripheral blood. The V gene is TRBV5-1, the J gene TRBJ1-5; 7 bases fit TRBD1. The sequence was obtained from a woman aged 55-69 years in a cohort sampled during active or convalescent COVID-19. In DNA form, the CDR3 reads TGCGCCAGCAGTTGGGACAGCCCTAATCAGCCCCAGCATTTT. This sequence encodes CASSWDSPNQPQHF.